A few counts support the clone carrying this TCR beta chain. It was 8 to 10 milliliters of peripheral blood that were drawn from each donor. These data originate in a study of blood T cells in healthy people across ages. Primers used in a second PCR of about 7 to 11 cycles were a sample-barcoded 5' primer and a J-beta primer mix. TCRdb reprocessed the 5' RACE reads via MiXCR and lists one record per CDR3 protein. There are about 680,000 distinct CDR3 sequences in the sample; 45% to 50% occur only once, and roughly 30% lies in the top ten. The CDR3 loop spans 17 amino acids. In germline, CDR1 is MNHEY, CDR2 SMNVEV (reference sequence). Trimming stripped 2 bases from V and 0 bases from J, with 16 bases between.

This chain links TRBV27 with TRBJ1-2; the D is unclear. The source is a woman aged 60-75 years in good health. What was sequenced was blood. The CDR3 DNA reads TGTGCCAGCAGTTTAACGGCAGTTAACCTTGCTAACTATGGCTACACCTTC. It translates to CASSLTAVNLANYGYTF.